This T cell receptor beta chain derives from a study of beta chain features in type 1 diabetes. With V trimmed by 6 bases and J by 0 bases, 7 bases remained unmatched. The CDR3 contains 16 residues. CDR1 MNHEY and CDR2 SMNVEV come from the germline V gene (reference sequence). The study reverse transcribed the entire isolated RNA, so it sequenced expressed TCRB transcripts. The method was immunoSEQ multiplex PCR; TCRdb's version includes in-frame clones alone and lacks a portion of them. The sample lists some 240,000 clones, roughly 10% seen once, with less than 1.5% in the top ten. This clone has just one count.

This receptor was taken from a young man in good health. The chain has TRBV27 and TRBJ2-2; 7 nucleotides match TRBD1. The sequencing sample was made of central memory CD4+ T cells from blood. The CDR3 loop reads CASRYTGTANTGELFF. The CDR3 nucleotides read TGTGCCAGCAGATACACCGGGACAGCGAACACCGGGGAGCTGTTTTTT.